This TCR beta chain was observed in a study of early T cells in non-severe SARS-CoV-2 infection. Tagging with unique molecular identifiers was applied to individual cDNA molecules. A single record per CDR3 protein comes from TCRdb applying MiXCR to the 5' RACE reads. The data contain approximately 83,000 distinct CDR3 sequences, more than 13% of them singletons. Study findings and constraints: Anti-spike CD8 specificities were favored by VDJdb matching, whose results missed private and CD4 specificities.

The germline CDR1 and CDR2 sequences are SEHNR and FQNEAQ (reference sequence). This CDR3 has 15 amino acids. With V trimmed by 5 bases and J by 7 bases, 10 bases remained unmatched. A word on this clonotype: No antigen is known for it.

Sample: whole blood. The chain carries TRBV7-9 and TRBJ1-4; TRBD1 agrees at 7 bases. The receptor was isolated from an adult who was a healthcare worker with PCR-confirmed SARS-CoV-2 infection or an uninfected control (not recorded which). CDR3 in amino acids: CASSPHRGGIEKLFF. The DNA of the CDR3 is TGTGCCAGCAGCCCCCACAGGGGAGGAATTGAAAAACTGTTTTTT.